This T cell receptor beta chain was sequenced during a study of cytomegalovirus exposure and HLA in healthy donors. Notes on the study in general: When the data were analyzed later, several of the most significant clusters appeared to be linked to common viral pathogens. Cytomegalovirus association was assigned to more than 150 TCR beta chains. Analysis was performed later, and it showed HLA-associated TCR beta chains to be more clonally expanded than equally common others.

The germline V gene has CDR1 SGHRS and CDR2 YFSETQ. The CDR3 length is 16 residues. Trimming took 3 bases from V and 3 from J; bases not matched to a gene: 4. The PCR contained 60 Vbeta and 13 Jbeta primers. Repertoires were generated with immunoSEQ multiplex PCR, while TCRdb's copy carries only in-frame clones and drops some. The sample has around 150,000 clones, 75% to 80% seen once. The sample holds one count of this clone. Its antigen is as yet unknown. The chain employs TRBV5-1 and TRBJ2-2; 11 bases are shared with TRBD2. Sample: PBMCs. The TCR sequence derives from a male donor in good health and CMV-seronegative. The DNA of the CDR3 is TGCGCCAGCAGCTCCCCTAGCGGGGGGCACACCGGGGAGCTGTTTTTT. Encoded protein: CASSSPSGGHTGELFF.